The T cell receptor (beta chain) described here comes from a study of identifying expanded T cells in peripheral blood. Profiling relied on immunoSEQ multiplex PCR, and the TCRdb table lists in-frame clones only, not all of them. The table records about 82,000 clones, about 87% of them present only once. The CDR3 is made up of 12 amino acids. From germline, CDR1 is SQVTM and CDR2 ANQGSEA. V gave up 6 bases and J gave up 6 bases, with 14 bases separating them. The chain has TRBV29-1 and TRBJ1-1, with TRBD1 as a possible D gene (6 bases). The TCR was taken from a person aged 18 to 70 in good health. Material: blood. CDR3 in DNA: TGCAGCGTGGGGGCCGGGGGGCCTGAAGCTTTCTTT. Translation: CSVGAGGPEAFF.